This T cell receptor (beta chain) was recorded in a study of blood T cells in healthy people across ages (dated by TCRdb to the mid-2010s). With respect to the entire study: In model experiments, template switching captured about one uniquely barcoded TCR beta cDNA molecule for every two T cells. The study measured age-related changes in TCR beta repertoire diversity using deep sequencing normalized with unique cDNA molecular identifiers. Donors were grouped into four age groups: young (average roughly 17 years), middle-aged (around 39), aged (around 66) and long-lived (about 82). To avoid experimental bias, donors of different ages were distributed randomly across sequencing lanes. The study analyzed two additional independent replicas of 1 million unique cDNA reads from the same blood draw for two donors, one aged 18 to 30 and one aged 80 or older. Results and caveats for the whole study, not just this receptor: Observed TCR beta diversity per million T cells fell roughly linearly with age, and a significant reduction was already apparent by age roughly 40. Compared with the aged group, more naive CD4+ T cells, fewer expanded clones and increased TCR diversity were shown by the long-lived group, suggesting age selection. Conclusive comparison of naive and antigen-experienced compartments was prevented by the profiling of bulk unsorted PBMCs. Estimates of total diversity based on one million sequenced T cells were considered lower bounds and underestimates. Donor CMV infection status was unknown, potentially confounding age-related changes in expanded clonotypes. There was a strong correlation between observed TCR beta diversity and the percentage of naive T cells measured by flow cytometry.

CDR1 and CDR2 (GTSNPN, SVGIG) derive from the germline V gene (reference sequence). The V and J ends are trimmed by 0 bases and 5 bases, leaving 11 bases between them. The CDR3, from cysteine to phenylalanine, totals 14 residues. The DNA shown is the 42-base CDR3, in frame from base 1. Systemically healthy Caucasian individuals from Russia, 39 in total and aged about 6 to 95 years, were included as donors. Approximately 9.3 milliliters of peripheral blood were drawn from each donor into EDTA-treated Vacutainer tubes. Ficoll-Paque density-gradient centrifugation was used to isolate PBMCs, with at least 7 million per sample. Total RNA, at least 6 micrograms per sample, was extracted from PBMCs with Trizol reagent. Naive CD45RAhigh/CD27high T cell percentages were measured by flow cytometry on a PBMC aliquot from every donor. The method behind the library was 5' RACE. The sequencer was an Illumina HiSeq 2500. The second PCR ran for roughly 7 to 11 cycles and used a J-beta primer mix along with a sample-barcoded 5' primer. A unique molecular identifier was introduced onto each TCR beta cDNA molecule by a template-switch 5' adaptor carrying 12 random nucleotides. Each sample yielded at least 3 million CDR3-containing paired-end reads. First-strand cDNA synthesis was performed from all RNA using the Mint cDNA synthesis kit, with priming by a TRBC-specific oligonucleotide. Following uracil-DNA glycosylase treatment, all cDNA underwent a first 18-cycle PCR with the universal primers M1SS and BC2_uni_R. Per the source publication's procedure: For normalization, 1 million high-quality reads were randomly selected from each sample, with every read carrying a distinct molecular identifier. Reads with shared molecular identifiers were discarded instead of being binned into consensus sequences. MiTCR, set to a Q25 quality threshold and the strictest error-elimination algorithm, was used for CDR3 identification, clonotype clustering and error correction. Lower-bound total TCR beta diversity was estimated with a nonparametric unseen species model using Euler transformation. Using fastp at Q25 and MiXCR, TCRdb reprocessed the public reads and kept productive beta chains. CDR3 protein sequences are deduplicated, and each keeps its most common genes and DNA. What appears here as the V and J calls and clone size reflects TCRdb's work, not the paper's. The table for this sample lists about 1.5 million distinct CDR3 sequences; around 42% of them were counted only once. 7% to 9% of the sample is held by the ten biggest clonotypes.

As regards this clonotype: Its antigen remains unidentified. Per-base qualities were not stored, and no clone one base away is much larger.

The chain employs TRBV30 and TRBJ1-5, with the D gene not confidently named. This clonotype was sampled from a young woman in good health. Sequencing was done on a sample of blood. The CDR3 corresponds to CAWSVGDGYQPQHF. The nucleotide sequence reads TGTGCCTGGAGTGTAGGTGACGGATATCAGCCCCAGCATTTT. Full variable domain (CDR3 extended with the reference TRBV30 and TRBJ1-5 proteins): SQTIHQWPATLVQPVGSPLSLECTVEGTSNPNLYWYRQAAGRGLQLLFYSVGIGQISSEVPQNLSASRPQDRQFILSSKKLLLSDSGFYLCAWSVGDGYQPQHFGDGTRLSIL.